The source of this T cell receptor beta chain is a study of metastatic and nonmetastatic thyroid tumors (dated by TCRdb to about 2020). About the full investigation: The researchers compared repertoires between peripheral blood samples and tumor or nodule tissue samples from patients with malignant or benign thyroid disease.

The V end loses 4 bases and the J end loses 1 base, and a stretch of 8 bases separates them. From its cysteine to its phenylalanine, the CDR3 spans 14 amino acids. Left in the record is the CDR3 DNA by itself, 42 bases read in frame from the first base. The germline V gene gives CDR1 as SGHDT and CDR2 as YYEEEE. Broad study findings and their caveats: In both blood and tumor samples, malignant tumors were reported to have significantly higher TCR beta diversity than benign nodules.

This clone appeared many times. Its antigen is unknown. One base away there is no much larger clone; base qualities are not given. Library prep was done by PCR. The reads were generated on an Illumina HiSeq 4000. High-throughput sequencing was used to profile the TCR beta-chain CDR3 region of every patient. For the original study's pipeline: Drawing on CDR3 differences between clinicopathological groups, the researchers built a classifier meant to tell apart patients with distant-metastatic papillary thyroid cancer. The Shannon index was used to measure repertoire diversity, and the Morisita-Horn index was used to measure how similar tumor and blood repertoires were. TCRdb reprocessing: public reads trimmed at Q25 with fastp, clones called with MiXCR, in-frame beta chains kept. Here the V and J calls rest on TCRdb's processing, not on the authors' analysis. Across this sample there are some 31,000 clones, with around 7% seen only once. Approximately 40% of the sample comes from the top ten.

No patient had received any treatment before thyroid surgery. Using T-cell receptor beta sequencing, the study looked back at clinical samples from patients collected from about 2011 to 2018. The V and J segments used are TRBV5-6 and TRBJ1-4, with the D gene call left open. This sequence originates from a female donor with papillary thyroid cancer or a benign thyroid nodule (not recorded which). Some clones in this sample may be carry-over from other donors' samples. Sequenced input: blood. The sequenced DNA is TGTGCCAGCAGCCTTACGGTAACTAATGAAAAACTGTTTTTT. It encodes CASSLTVTNEKLFF.